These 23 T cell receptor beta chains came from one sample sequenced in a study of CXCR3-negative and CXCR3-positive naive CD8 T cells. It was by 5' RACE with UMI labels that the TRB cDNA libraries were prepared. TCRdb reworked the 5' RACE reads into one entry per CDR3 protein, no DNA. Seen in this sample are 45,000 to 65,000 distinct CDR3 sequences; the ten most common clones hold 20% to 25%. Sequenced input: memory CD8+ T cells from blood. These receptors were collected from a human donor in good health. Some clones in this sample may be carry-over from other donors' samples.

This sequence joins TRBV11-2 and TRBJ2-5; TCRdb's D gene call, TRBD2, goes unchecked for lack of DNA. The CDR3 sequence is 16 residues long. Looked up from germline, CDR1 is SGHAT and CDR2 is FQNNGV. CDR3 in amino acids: CASSAASEGVQETQYF. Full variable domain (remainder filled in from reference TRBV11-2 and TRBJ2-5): EAGVAQSPRYKIIEKRQSVAFWCNPISGHATLYWYQQILGQGPKLLIQFQNNGVVDDSQLPKDRFSAERLKGVDSTLKIQPAKLEDSAVYLCASSAASEGVQETQYFGPGTRLLVL.

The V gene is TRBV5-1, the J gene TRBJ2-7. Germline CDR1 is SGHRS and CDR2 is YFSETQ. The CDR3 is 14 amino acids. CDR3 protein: CASSLAASTYEQYF.

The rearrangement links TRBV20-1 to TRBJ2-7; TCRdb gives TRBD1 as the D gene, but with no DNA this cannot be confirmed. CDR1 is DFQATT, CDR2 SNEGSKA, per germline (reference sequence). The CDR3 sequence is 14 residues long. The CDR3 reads CSARDGRTEYEQYF.

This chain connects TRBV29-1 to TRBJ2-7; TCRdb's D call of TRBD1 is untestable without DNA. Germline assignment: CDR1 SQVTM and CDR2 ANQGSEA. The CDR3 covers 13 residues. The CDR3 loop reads CSVESGGPYEQYF.

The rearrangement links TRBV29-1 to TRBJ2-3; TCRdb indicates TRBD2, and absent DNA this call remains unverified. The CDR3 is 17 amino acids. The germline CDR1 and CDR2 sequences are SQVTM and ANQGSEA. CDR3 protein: CSVAPATSGGVGDTQYF.

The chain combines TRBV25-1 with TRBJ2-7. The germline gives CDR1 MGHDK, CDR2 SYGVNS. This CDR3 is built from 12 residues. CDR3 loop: CASRDSIYEQYF.

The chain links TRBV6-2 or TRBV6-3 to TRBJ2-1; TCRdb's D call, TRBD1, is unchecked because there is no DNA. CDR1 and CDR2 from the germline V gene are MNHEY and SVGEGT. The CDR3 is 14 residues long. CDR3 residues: CASWGTGSFNEQFF.

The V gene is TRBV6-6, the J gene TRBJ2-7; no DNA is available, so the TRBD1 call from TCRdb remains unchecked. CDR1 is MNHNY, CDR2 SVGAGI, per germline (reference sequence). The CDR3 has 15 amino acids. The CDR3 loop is CASRDRTGGTYEQYF.

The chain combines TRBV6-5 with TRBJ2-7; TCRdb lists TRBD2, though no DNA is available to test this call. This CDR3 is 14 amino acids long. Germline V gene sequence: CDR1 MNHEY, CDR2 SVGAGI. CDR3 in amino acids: CASSPLVGPDEQYF.

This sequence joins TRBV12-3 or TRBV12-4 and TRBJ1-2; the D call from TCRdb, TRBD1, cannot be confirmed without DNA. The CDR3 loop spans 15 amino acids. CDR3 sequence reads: CASSFYRDRANGYTF.

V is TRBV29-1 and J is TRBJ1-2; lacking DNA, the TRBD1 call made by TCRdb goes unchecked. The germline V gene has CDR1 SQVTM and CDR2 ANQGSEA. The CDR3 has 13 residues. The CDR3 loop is CSVGPEGDYGYTF.

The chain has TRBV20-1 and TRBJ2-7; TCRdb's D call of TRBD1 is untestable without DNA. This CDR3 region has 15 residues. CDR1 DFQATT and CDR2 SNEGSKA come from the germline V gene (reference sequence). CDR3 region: CSARGSRESTYEQYF.

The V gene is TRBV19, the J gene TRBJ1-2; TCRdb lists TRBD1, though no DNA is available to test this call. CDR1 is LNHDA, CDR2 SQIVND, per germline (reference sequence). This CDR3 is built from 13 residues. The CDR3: CASNIGGGYGYTF. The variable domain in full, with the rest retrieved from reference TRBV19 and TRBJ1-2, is DGGITQSPKYLFRKEGQNVTLSCEQNLNHDAMYWYRQDPGQGLRLIYYSQIVNDFQKGDIAEGYSVSREKKESFPLTVTSAQKNPTAFYLCASNIGGGYGYTFGSGTRLTVV.

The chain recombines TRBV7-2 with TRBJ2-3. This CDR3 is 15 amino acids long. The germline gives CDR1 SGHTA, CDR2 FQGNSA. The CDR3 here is CASSLAIGNTDTQYF.

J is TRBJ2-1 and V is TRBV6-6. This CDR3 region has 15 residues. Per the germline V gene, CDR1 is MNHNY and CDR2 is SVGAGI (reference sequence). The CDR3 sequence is CASSYSSNTKTEQFF.

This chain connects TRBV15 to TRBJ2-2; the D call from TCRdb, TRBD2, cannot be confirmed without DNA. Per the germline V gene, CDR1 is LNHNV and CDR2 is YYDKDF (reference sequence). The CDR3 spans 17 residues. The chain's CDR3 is CATSRDWRPSGAGELFF. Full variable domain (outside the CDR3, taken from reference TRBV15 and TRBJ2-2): DAMVIQNPRYQVTQFGKPVTLSCSQTLNHNVMYWYQQKSSQAPKLLFHYYDKDFNNEADTPDNFQSRRPNTSFCFLDIRSPGLGDTAMYLCATSRDWRPSGAGELFFGEGSRLTVL.

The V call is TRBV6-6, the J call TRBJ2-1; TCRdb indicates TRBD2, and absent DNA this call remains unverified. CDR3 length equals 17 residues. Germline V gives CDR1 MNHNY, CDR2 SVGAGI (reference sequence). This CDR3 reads CASSYGPQLAGGDEQFF.

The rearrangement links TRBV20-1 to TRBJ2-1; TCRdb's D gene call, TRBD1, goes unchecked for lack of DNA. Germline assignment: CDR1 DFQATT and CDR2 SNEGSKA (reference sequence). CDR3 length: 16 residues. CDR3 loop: CSARDIGERGYNEQFF.

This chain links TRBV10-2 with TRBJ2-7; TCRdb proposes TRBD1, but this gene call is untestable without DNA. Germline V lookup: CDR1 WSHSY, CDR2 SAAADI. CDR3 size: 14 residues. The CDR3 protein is CASSEAPTLYEQYF.

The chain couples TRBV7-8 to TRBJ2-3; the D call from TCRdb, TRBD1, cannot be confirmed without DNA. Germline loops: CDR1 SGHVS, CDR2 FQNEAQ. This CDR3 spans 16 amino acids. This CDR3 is CASSRPRDTDTDTQYF.

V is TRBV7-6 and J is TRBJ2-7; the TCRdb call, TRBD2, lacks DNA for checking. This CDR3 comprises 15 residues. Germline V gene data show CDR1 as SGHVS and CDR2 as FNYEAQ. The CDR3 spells CASSLYAGDSYEQYF.

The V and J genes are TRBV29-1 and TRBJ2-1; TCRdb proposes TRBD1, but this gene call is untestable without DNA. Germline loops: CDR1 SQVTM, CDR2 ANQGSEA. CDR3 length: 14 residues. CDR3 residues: CSGADWTGLNEQFF.

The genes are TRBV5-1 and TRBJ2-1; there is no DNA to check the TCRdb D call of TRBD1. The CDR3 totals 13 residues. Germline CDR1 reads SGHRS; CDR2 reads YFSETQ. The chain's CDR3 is CASSTGQYNEQFF.